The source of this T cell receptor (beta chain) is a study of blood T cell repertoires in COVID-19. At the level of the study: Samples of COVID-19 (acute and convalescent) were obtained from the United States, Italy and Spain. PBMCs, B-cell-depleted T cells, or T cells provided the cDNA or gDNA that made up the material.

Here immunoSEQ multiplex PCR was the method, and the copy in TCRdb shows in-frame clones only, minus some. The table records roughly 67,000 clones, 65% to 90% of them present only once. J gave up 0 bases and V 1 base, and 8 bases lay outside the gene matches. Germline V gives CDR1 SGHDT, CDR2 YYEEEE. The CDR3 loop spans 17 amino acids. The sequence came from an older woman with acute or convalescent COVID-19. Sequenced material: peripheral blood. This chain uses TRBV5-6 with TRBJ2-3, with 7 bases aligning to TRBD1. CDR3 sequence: CASSLLDRPSSTDTQYF. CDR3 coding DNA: TGTGCCAGCAGCTTGTTGGACAGGCCCTCTAGCACAGATACGCAGTATTTT.